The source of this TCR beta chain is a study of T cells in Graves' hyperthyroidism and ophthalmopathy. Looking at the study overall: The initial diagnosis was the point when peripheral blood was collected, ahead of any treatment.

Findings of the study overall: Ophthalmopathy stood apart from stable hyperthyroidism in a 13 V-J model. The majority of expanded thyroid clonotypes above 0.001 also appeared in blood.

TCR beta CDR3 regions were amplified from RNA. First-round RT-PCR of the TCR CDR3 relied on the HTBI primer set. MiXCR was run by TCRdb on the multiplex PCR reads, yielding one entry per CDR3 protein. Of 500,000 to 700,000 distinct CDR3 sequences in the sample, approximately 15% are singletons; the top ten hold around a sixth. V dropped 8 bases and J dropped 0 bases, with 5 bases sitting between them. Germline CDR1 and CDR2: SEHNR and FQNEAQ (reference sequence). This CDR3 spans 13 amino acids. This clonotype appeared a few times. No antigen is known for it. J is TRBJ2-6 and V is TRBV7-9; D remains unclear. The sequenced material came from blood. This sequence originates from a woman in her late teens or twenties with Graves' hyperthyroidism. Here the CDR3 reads CASESSGANVLTF. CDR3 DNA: TGTGCCAGCGAGAGCTCTGGGGCCAACGTCCTGACTTTC.